This T cell receptor (beta chain) comes out of a study of T cell changes during pregnancy in multiple sclerosis. Germline trimming cut 5 bases from V and 9 bases from J; bases unmatched to any gene: 10. Per germline, CDR1 MNHEY and CDR2 SMNVEV (reference sequence). CDR3 length: 16 residues. The protocol was immunoSEQ multiplex PCR, while the TCRdb copy is restricted to in-frame clones and leaves out a portion. The sample lists tens of thousands of clones; around 90% were seen once. In this sample, this clone turned up a few times. The rearrangement joins TRBV27 to TRBJ2-3; 14 bases align to TRBD2. The sequences come from peripheral blood, collected in the first trimester of pregnancy. The receptor was isolated from a female donor in good health, enrolled as a control in a pregnancy study. The CDR3 reads CASSLPGLAGEKTQYF. DNA of the CDR3: TGTGCCAGCAGTCTCCCGGGACTAGCGGGAGAGAAGACGCAGTATTTT.